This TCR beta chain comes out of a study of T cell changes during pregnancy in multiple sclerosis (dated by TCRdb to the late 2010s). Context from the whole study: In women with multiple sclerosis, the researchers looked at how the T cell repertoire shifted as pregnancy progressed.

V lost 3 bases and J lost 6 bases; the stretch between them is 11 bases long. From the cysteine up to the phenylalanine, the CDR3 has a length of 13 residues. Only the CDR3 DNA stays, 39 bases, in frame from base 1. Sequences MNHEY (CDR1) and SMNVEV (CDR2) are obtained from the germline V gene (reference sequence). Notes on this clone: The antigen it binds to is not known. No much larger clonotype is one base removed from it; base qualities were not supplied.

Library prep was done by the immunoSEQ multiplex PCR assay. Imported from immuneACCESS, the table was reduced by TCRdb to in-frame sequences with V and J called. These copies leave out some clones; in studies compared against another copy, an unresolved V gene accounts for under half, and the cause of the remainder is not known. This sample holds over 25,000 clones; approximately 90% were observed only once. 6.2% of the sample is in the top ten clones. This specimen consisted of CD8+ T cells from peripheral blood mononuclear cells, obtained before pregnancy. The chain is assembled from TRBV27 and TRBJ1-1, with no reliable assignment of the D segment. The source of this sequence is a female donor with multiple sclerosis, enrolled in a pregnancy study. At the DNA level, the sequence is TGTGCCAGCAGTTTGGGCCGCGGGCCTGAAGCTTTCTTT. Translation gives CASSLGRGPEAFF.